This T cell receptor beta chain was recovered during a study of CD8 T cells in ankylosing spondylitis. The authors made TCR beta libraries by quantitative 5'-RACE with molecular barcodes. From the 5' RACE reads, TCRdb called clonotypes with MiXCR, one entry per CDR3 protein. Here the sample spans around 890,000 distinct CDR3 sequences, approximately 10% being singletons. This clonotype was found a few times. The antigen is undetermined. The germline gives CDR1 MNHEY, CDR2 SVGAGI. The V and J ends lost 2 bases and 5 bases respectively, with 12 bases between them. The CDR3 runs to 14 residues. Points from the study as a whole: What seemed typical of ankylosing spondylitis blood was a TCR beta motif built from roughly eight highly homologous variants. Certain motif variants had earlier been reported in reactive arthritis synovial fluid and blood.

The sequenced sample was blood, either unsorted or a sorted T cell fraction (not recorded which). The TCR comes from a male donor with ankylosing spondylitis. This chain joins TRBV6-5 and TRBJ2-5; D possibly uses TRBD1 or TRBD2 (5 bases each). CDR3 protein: CASSYTTGGETQYF. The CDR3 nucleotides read TGTGCCAGCAGTTACACAACAGGAGGCGAGACCCAGTACTTC.